This is a list of T cell receptor beta chains from one sample in a study of shared clonotypes between healthy human individuals. TCRdb's copy holds only in-frame clones and misses some; the assay was immunoSEQ multiplex PCR. Altogether approximately 720,000 clones are present, 92% being singletons, with the ten largest covering approximately 22%. The source material was naive CD8+ T cells sorted from blood. Every receptor here comes from a man aged 25 to 40 in good health. The CDR3 runs from the conserved cysteine through the conserved F or W. Fields, in order: D gene, J gene, V gene, clone size, CDR3 protein, CDR3 DNA. The D gene is left open where the match is weak. Size tells how often a clone was seen (once, few, many) or the class of an expanded clone, and some rows leave it out.

d_call: NA
j_call: TRBJ2-2
v_call: TRBV27
clone_size: NA
cdr3_aa: CASSLPLSGELFF
cdr3_nt: TGTGCCAGCAGTTTACCCCTCTCGGGGGAGCTGTTTTTT

d_call: TRBD1
j_call: TRBJ2-1
v_call: TRBV7-8
clone_size: NA
cdr3_aa: CASSLLQGAYNEQFF
cdr3_nt: TGTGCCAGCAGCTTATTACAGGGGGCCTACAATGAGCAGTTCTTC

d_call: NA
j_call: TRBJ2-1
v_call: TRBV5-6
clone_size: once
cdr3_aa: CASSLWPEPFNEQFF
cdr3_nt: TGTGCCAGCAGCTTGTGGCCAGAACCCTTCAATGAGCAGTTCTTC

d_call: TRBD2
j_call: TRBJ2-7
v_call: TRBV27
clone_size: once
cdr3_aa: CASSASGRFSYEQYF
cdr3_nt: TGTGCCAGCAGCGCAAGCGGGAGATTTTCCTACGAGCAGTACTTC

d_call: NA
j_call: TRBJ2-1
v_call: TRBV4-3
clone_size: NA
cdr3_aa: CASSQGTGPTGVQFF
cdr3_nt: TGCGCCAGCAGCCAAGGAACGGGACCCACCGGCGTGCAGTTCTTC

d_call: TRBD2
j_call: TRBJ2-1
v_call: TRBV29-1
clone_size: NA
cdr3_aa: CSVEGASGTTYNEQFF
cdr3_nt: TGCAGCGTTGAAGGGGCTAGCGGAACTACTTACAATGAGCAGTTCTTC

d_call: TRBD2
j_call: TRBJ2-1
v_call: TRBV28
clone_size: NA
cdr3_aa: CASSLLVAGGPYNEQFF
cdr3_nt: TGTGCCAGCAGTTTACTGGTAGCGGGAGGGCCCTACAATGAGCAGTTCTTC

d_call: NA
j_call: TRBJ2-3
v_call: TRBV5-1
clone_size: NA
cdr3_aa: CASSLVAVSYSDTQYF
cdr3_nt: TGCGCCAGCAGCTTGGTGGCAGTTTCATATTCAGATACGCAGTATTTT

d_call: NA
j_call: TRBJ2-4
v_call: TRBV6-5
clone_size: NA
cdr3_aa: CAASPDRLGIQYF
cdr3_nt: TGTGCCGCGTCTCCAGACAGGTTAGGCATTCAGTACTTC

d_call: TRBD2
j_call: TRBJ2-1
v_call: TRBV6-5
clone_size: NA
cdr3_aa: CASSYGREGVPEQFF
cdr3_nt: TGTGCCAGCAGCTACGGGCGGGAGGGCGTCCCTGAGCAGTTCTTC

d_call: NA
j_call: TRBJ2-3
v_call: TRBV7-9
clone_size: NA
cdr3_aa: CASSRSGGEPSTDTQYF
cdr3_nt: TGTGCCAGCAGCCGATCCGGCGGGGAGCCTAGCACAGATACGCAGTATTTT

d_call: TRBD1
j_call: TRBJ1-1
v_call: TRBV5-6
clone_size: NA
cdr3_aa: CASSSPSQGAGTEAFF
cdr3_nt: TGTGCCAGCAGCTCGCCATCACAGGGGGCTGGCACTGAAGCTTTCTTT

d_call: NA
j_call: TRBJ2-1
v_call: TRBV27
clone_size: NA
cdr3_aa: CASKGRGARNEQFF
cdr3_nt: TGTGCCAGCAAGGGCAGGGGGGCGCGGAATGAGCAGTTCTTC

d_call: NA
j_call: TRBJ2-7
v_call: TRBV27
clone_size: NA
cdr3_aa: CASSLRGPLYEQYF
cdr3_nt: TGTGCCAGCAGTTTGCGGGGACCCTTGTACGAGCAGTACTTC

d_call: NA
j_call: TRBJ2-1
v_call: TRBV14
clone_size: NA
cdr3_aa: CASSQERGGLRYEQFF
cdr3_nt: TGTGCCAGCAGCCAAGAAAGGGGAGGCCTTAGGTATGAGCAGTTCTTC

d_call: NA
j_call: TRBJ2-1
v_call: TRBV27
clone_size: once
cdr3_aa: CASSSQPAPYNEQFF
cdr3_nt: TGTGCCAGCAGTTCCCAACCGGCGCCCTACAATGAGCAGTTCTTC

d_call: NA
j_call: TRBJ2-5
v_call: TRBV29-1
clone_size: NA
cdr3_aa: CSVEDSHEPQETQYF
cdr3_nt: TGCAGCGTTGAAGACTCCCATGAGCCTCAAGAGACCCAGTACTTC

d_call: NA
j_call: TRBJ2-7
v_call: TRBV10-2
clone_size: NA
cdr3_aa: CASSESGEQYF
cdr3_nt: TGCGCCAGCAGTGAGTCGGGCGAGCAGTACTTC

d_call: TRBD1
j_call: TRBJ1-2
v_call: TRBV10-3
clone_size: NA
cdr3_aa: CAIRRLQGIDSYGYTF
cdr3_nt: TGTGCCATCAGAAGACTACAGGGGATCGATTCCTATGGCTACACCTTC

d_call: NA
j_call: TRBJ2-3
v_call: TRBV27
clone_size: NA
cdr3_aa: CASSFGTASTDTQYF
cdr3_nt: TGTGCCAGCAGTTTTGGTACAGCTAGCACAGATACGCAGTATTTT

d_call: NA
j_call: TRBJ2-4
v_call: TRBV19
clone_size: once
cdr3_aa: CASSPIQEAKNIQYF
cdr3_nt: TGTGCCAGTAGCCCTATACAGGAGGCCAAAAACATTCAGTACTTC

d_call: NA
j_call: TRBJ2-2
v_call: TRBV29-1
clone_size: NA
cdr3_aa: CSVGGATGELFF
cdr3_nt: TGCAGCGTGGGGGGCGCGACCGGGGAGCTGTTTTTT

d_call: NA
j_call: TRBJ2-1
v_call: TRBV7-9
clone_size: once
cdr3_aa: CASSPSHEQFF
cdr3_nt: TGTGCCAGCAGCCCCTCCCATGAGCAGTTCTTC

d_call: TRBD2
j_call: TRBJ2-7
v_call: TRBV5-4
clone_size: NA
cdr3_aa: CASSLAGGSYEQYF
cdr3_nt: TGTGCCAGCAGCTTAGCGGGAGGGTCCTACGAGCAGTACTTC

d_call: NA
j_call: TRBJ1-2
v_call: TRBV29-1
clone_size: few
cdr3_aa: CSVPGSPFQGYTF
cdr3_nt: TGCAGCGTCCCCGGGAGCCCTTTTCAGGGCTACACCTTC

d_call: NA
j_call: TRBJ1-5
v_call: TRBV4-1
clone_size: NA
cdr3_aa: CASSPGQFYSNQPQHF
cdr3_nt: TGCGCCAGCAGCCCCGGACAGTTTTATAGCAATCAGCCCCAGCATTTT

d_call: NA
j_call: TRBJ2-1
v_call: TRBV7-6
clone_size: NA
cdr3_aa: CASSLEQSPYNEQFF
cdr3_nt: TGTGCCAGCAGCTTAGAACAGTCACCGTACAATGAGCAGTTCTTC

d_call: NA
j_call: TRBJ2-1
v_call: TRBV27
clone_size: NA
cdr3_aa: CASSLSSPTQGAEQFF
cdr3_nt: TGTGCCAGCAGTTTATCATCCCCAACACAGGGTGCTGAGCAGTTCTTC

d_call: TRBD1
j_call: TRBJ1-4
v_call: TRBV28
clone_size: NA
cdr3_aa: CASSPTSLQGSDNEKLFF
cdr3_nt: TGTGCCAGCAGCCCTACGTCTCTACAGGGGTCCGATAATGAAAAACTGTTTTTT

d_call: NA
j_call: TRBJ2-7
v_call: TRBV9
clone_size: NA
cdr3_aa: CASSPRLFSYEQYF
cdr3_nt: TGTGCCAGCAGCCCACGGCTTTTCTCCTACGAGCAGTACTTC

d_call: NA
j_call: TRBJ2-1
v_call: TRBV7-9
clone_size: NA
cdr3_aa: CASSLLDTNNEQFF
cdr3_nt: TGTGCCAGCAGCTTACTGGACACAAACAATGAGCAGTTCTTC

d_call: TRBD2
j_call: TRBJ2-1
v_call: TRBV15
clone_size: NA
cdr3_aa: CATSRVLAGYEQFF
cdr3_nt: TGTGCCACCAGCAGAGTCCTAGCGGGGTATGAGCAGTTCTTC

d_call: NA
j_call: TRBJ1-2
v_call: TRBV9
clone_size: NA
cdr3_aa: CASSVQGYGYTF
cdr3_nt: TGTGCCAGCAGCGTACAAGGGTATGGCTACACCTTC

d_call: TRBD2
j_call: TRBJ2-1
v_call: TRBV7-2
clone_size: NA
cdr3_aa: CASSLPVGGSSYNEQFF
cdr3_nt: TGTGCCAGCAGCTTACCTGTGGGCGGGAGCTCCTACAATGAGCAGTTCTTC

d_call: NA
j_call: TRBJ2-7
v_call: TRBV6-6
clone_size: NA
cdr3_aa: CASSYVDIYEQYF
cdr3_nt: TGTGCCAGCAGTTACGTGGACATCTATGAGCAGTACTTC

d_call: TRBD2
j_call: TRBJ2-7
v_call: TRBV10-1
clone_size: NA
cdr3_aa: CASRDETGGLAGVTRSDYEQYF
cdr3_nt: TGCGCCAGCAGGGACGAGACAGGAGGACTAGCGGGAGTCACTCGAAGCGACTACGAGCAGTACTTC

d_call: TRBD2
j_call: TRBJ2-1
v_call: TRBV11-2
clone_size: NA
cdr3_aa: CASSLLAGSAAEQFF
cdr3_nt: TGTGCCAGCAGCTTGCTAGCGGGATCGGCCGCTGAGCAGTTCTTC

d_call: TRBD1
j_call: TRBJ2-1
v_call: TRBV11-3
clone_size: NA
cdr3_aa: CASSLLTGGGEQFF
cdr3_nt: TGTGCCAGCAGCTTACTCACAGGGGGTGGTGAGCAGTTCTTC

d_call: TRBD1
j_call: TRBJ2-7
v_call: TRBV19
clone_size: NA
cdr3_aa: CASRDRAYEQYF
cdr3_nt: TGTGCCAGTAGGGACAGGGCGTACGAGCAGTACTTC

d_call: TRBD2
j_call: TRBJ2-1
v_call: TRBV29-1
clone_size: NA
cdr3_aa: CSVEEVGTSGPWEFF
cdr3_nt: TGCAGCGTTGAAGAGGTTGGGACTAGCGGTCCTTGGGAGTTCTTC

d_call: TRBD1
j_call: TRBJ1-4
v_call: TRBV9
clone_size: NA
cdr3_aa: CASSVGLQGGEKLFF
cdr3_nt: TGTGCCAGCAGCGTAGGGTTACAGGGGGGTGAAAAACTGTTTTTT

d_call: NA
j_call: TRBJ2-3
v_call: TRBV11-2
clone_size: NA
cdr3_aa: CASSLEARSTDTQYF
cdr3_nt: TGTGCCAGCAGCTTAGAAGCGAGATCCACAGATACGCAGTATTTT

d_call: NA
j_call: TRBJ2-1
v_call: TRBV7-6
clone_size: NA
cdr3_aa: CASSLEGQGLEQFF
cdr3_nt: TGTGCCAGCAGCTTAGAGGGCCAGGGGCTAGAGCAGTTCTTC

d_call: TRBD1
j_call: TRBJ2-1
v_call: TRBV2
clone_size: NA
cdr3_aa: CASSTPWQGARNEQFF
cdr3_nt: TGTGCCAGCAGTACCCCTTGGCAGGGGGCGCGCAATGAGCAGTTCTTC

d_call: NA
j_call: TRBJ1-5
v_call: TRBV28
clone_size: NA
cdr3_aa: CATRPTGDLNQPQHF
cdr3_nt: TGTGCCACCCGTCCCACAGGAGACCTCAATCAGCCCCAGCATTTT

d_call: NA
j_call: TRBJ2-7
v_call: TRBV11-2
clone_size: NA
cdr3_aa: CASTTFGRDNEQYF
cdr3_nt: TGTGCCAGCACTACTTTTGGCAGGGACAACGAGCAGTACTTC

d_call: NA
j_call: TRBJ1-1
v_call: TRBV19
clone_size: NA
cdr3_aa: CASRDAYMNTEAFF
cdr3_nt: TGTGCCAGTAGGGACGCCTATATGAACACTGAAGCTTTCTTT

d_call: NA
j_call: TRBJ1-3
v_call: TRBV27
clone_size: NA
cdr3_aa: CASSRDGFSGNTIYF
cdr3_nt: TGTGCCAGCAGCCGCGACGGGTTCTCTGGAAACACCATATATTTT

d_call: NA
j_call: TRBJ2-7
v_call: TRBV9
clone_size: NA
cdr3_aa: CASSVGGSSYEQYF
cdr3_nt: TGTGCCAGCAGCGTTGGGGGCAGCTCCTACGAGCAGTACTTC

d_call: NA
j_call: TRBJ2-1
v_call: TRBV29-1
clone_size: NA
cdr3_aa: CSVEDAIGSYNEQFF
cdr3_nt: TGCAGCGTTGAAGACGCTATCGGCTCCTACAATGAGCAGTTCTTC

d_call: NA
j_call: TRBJ2-6
v_call: TRBV21-1
clone_size: NA
cdr3_aa: CASSNRPGQSSSGANVLTF
cdr3_nt: TGTGCCAGCAGCAACCGTCCGGGACAGAGCTCCTCTGGGGCCAACGTCCTGACTTTC

d_call: NA
j_call: TRBJ1-1
v_call: TRBV27
clone_size: NA
cdr3_aa: CATKGWGDTEAFF
cdr3_nt: TGTGCCACCAAAGGCTGGGGGGACACTGAAGCTTTCTTT

d_call: NA
j_call: TRBJ1-2
v_call: TRBV7-2
clone_size: few
cdr3_aa: CASSLVGVLDGYTF
cdr3_nt: TGTGCCAGCAGCTTAGTTGGTGTATTGGATGGCTACACCTTC

d_call: NA
j_call: TRBJ1-1
v_call: TRBV27
clone_size: NA
cdr3_aa: CASSGQSNTEAFF
cdr3_nt: TGTGCCAGCAGCGGACAGTCGAACACTGAAGCTTTCTTT